This T cell receptor (beta chain) was captured in a study of PD-L1 blockade in urothelial cancer. For the study at large: Blood was evaluated 3 weeks (second dose) and 6 weeks after therapy began. A median blood sample held about 150,000 T cells and 75,000 to 85,000 unique TCRs.

Noted time point: pretreatment peripheral blood. Some clones are missing from TCRdb's copy, which holds only in-frame ones; the method was immunoSEQ multiplex PCR. This sample has some 80,000 clones; just under 85% occur once, and the top ten carry about 6.9%. The CDR3 length is 13 residues. Trimming pared 4 bases from V and 3 bases from J, leaving 8 bases between. Germline V gene sequence: CDR1 SGHNT, CDR2 YYREEE (reference sequence). Sequenced here: PBMCs, sampled around atezolizumab (anti-PD-L1) treatment. This rearrangement joins TRBV5-4 to TRBJ2-1; the D gene is possibly TRBD2 (6 bases). The receptor's source is a man aged 35 to 55 with urothelial cancer. The CDR3 nucleotides are TGTGCCAGCAGCGGGGACTTCTACAATGAGCAGTTCTTC. Its protein product is CASSGDFYNEQFF.